The source of this TCR beta chain is a study of T cell repertoires in cytomegalovirus infection. Study-level information: From public TCR beta signatures came an indication of both CMV infection and matching HLA type.

V shed 2 bases and J shed 5 bases, with 16 bases lying between them. Germline values: CDR1 SGHKS, CDR2 YYEKEE (reference sequence). The CDR3 has 16 amino acids. In TCRdb, the reads were re-called with MiXCR into one record per CDR3 protein. The table includes approximately 600,000 distinct CDR3 sequences, approximately 40% detected once. A word on this clonotype: Its antigen is not known.

The chain combines TRBV5-5 with TRBJ1-4; maybe TRBD1 (6 bases). The material sequenced was cultured PBMCs, taken from culture after CMV antigen stimulation. The clonotype comes from a human donor in good health (CMV status not recorded). Some clones in this sample may be carry-over from other donors' samples. The CDR3 DNA sequence: TGTGCCAGCAGCTTATGGCCCGCGGGACAAAATGAAAAACTGTTTTTT. Its protein is CASSLWPAGQNEKLFF.